What follows are 32 T cell receptor beta chains derived from one specimen sequenced in a study of blood T cell repertoires in COVID-19 (dated by TCRdb to 2018 to 2020). Receptor amplification or capture employed the immunoSEQ multiplex PCR assay. Not all clones reach the TCRdb copy of this immuneACCESS table, which keeps in-frame sequences only. Checked studies attribute under half of the gap to unresolved V genes and leave the rest unexplained. This sample holds about 170,000 clones; around four fifths were observed only once. The ten largest clonotypes hold approximately 7.6% of the sample. Sequenced material: peripheral blood. The source of these receptors is a woman of 80 years or more with COVID-19, enrolled during active disease.

The chain is built from TRBV4-1 and TRBJ2-3; 8 bases fit TRBD2. The germline V gene encodes CDR1 MGHRA and CDR2 YSYEKL. Trimming at V came to 0 bases and at J to 0 bases, leaving 11 bases not matched to a gene. The CDR3 spans 19 residues. In DNA form, the CDR3 reads TGCGCCAGCAGCCAAGATAAGGGCGGGGGGACTGATAGCACAGATACGCAGTATTTT. Translation: CASSQDKGGGTDSTDTQYF.

The chain uses TRBV20-1 and TRBJ2-2; 13 nucleotides match TRBD2. The length of the CDR3 is 15 residues. Per germline, CDR1 DFQATT and CDR2 SNEGSKA (reference sequence). V shed 3 bases and J 6 bases; nucleotides not matched to a gene: 4. This CDR3 reads CSASRTSGSSGELFF. The CDR3 region has the DNA TGCAGTGCTAGTCGGACTAGCGGGAGCTCCGGGGAGCTGTTTTTT.

The rearrangement joins TRBV5-1 to TRBJ1-6; TRBD1 matches at 8 bases. The V segment lost 3 bases and the J segment 7 bases; nucleotides outside the gene matches: 3. Germline V CDR1 and CDR2: SGHRS, YFSETQ. The CDR3 is 14 amino acids. CDR3 DNA sequence: TGCGCCAGCAGCTCGGACAGGGAGAATTCACCCCTCCACTTT. This gives the protein CASSSDRENSPLHF.

This sequence joins TRBV12-5 and TRBJ2-3; D may be TRBD1 (6 bases). Between the trimmed V and J ends, which lost 5 bases and 5 bases, there was a span of 11 bases. The CDR3 runs 13 residues. CDR1 is LGHNT and CDR2 is FRNRAP in the germline V gene. In DNA form, the CDR3 reads TGTGCTAGTGGTCCCACAGGGATAGATACGCAGTATTTT. This gives the protein CASGPTGIDTQYF.

The chain has TRBV5-1 and TRBJ2-5; 9 nucleotides match TRBD1. Germline assignment: CDR1 SGHRS and CDR2 YFSETQ. The CDR3 contains 14 residues. The trim removed 2 bases at V and 3 bases at J, leaving 2 bases unmatched. As DNA, the CDR3 is TGCGCCAGCAGCTTAGGGACAGGGAAAGAGACCCAGTACTTC. It specifies CASSLGTGKETQYF.

The count of this clone is one. The chain uses TRBV6-2 or TRBV6-3 and TRBJ2-2; a weak D match, TRBD2 (6 bases). Trimming took 6 bases from V and 4 from J, leaving 12 bases between them. The germline V gene has CDR1 MNHEY and CDR2 SVGEGT. This CDR3 region has 14 residues. Here the CDR3 reads CASSRRGGTGELFF. Here the CDR3 DNA reads TGTGCCAGCAGCCGCCGGGGAGGCACCGGGGAGCTGTTTTTT.

The rearrangement uses TRBV7-9 and TRBJ1-2, with TRBD1 matching over 10 bases. Germline V gives CDR1 SEHNR, CDR2 FQNEAQ (reference sequence). The V and J ends lost 4 bases and 2 bases, in that order; junction bases with no gene match: 1. This CDR3 is 14 amino acids long. CDR3: CASSWGQGNYGYTF. CDR3 in DNA: TGTGCCAGCAGCTGGGGACAGGGGAACTATGGCTACACCTTC.

The rearrangement links TRBV27 to TRBJ1-6; D remains ambiguous. Deletions cut 3 bases from V and 8 bases from J, with 11 bases between. This CDR3 region has 14 residues. Germline CDR1 reads MNHEY; CDR2 reads SMNVEV (reference sequence). This chain's CDR3 is CASSLNSPHSPLHF. The DNA for the CDR3 is TGTGCCAGCAGTTTGAACAGTCCCCATTCACCCCTCCACTTT.

The J gene is TRBJ1-1, the V gene TRBV29-1, with D maybe TRBD1 (5 bases). This CDR3 is built from 11 residues. Trimming pared 7 bases from V and 6 bases from J, leaving 12 bases between. CDR1 is SQVTM and CDR2 is ANQGSEA in the germline V gene. The CDR3 loop reads CSGDWGAEAFF. The CDR3 DNA reads as TGCAGCGGGGACTGGGGAGCTGAAGCTTTCTTT.

This chain connects TRBV7-8 to TRBJ1-2, with D unclear. Trimming took 1 base from V and 6 from J, leaving 12 bases between them. CDR1 is SGHVS, CDR2 FQNEAQ, per germline. CDR3 size: 14 residues. CDR3 DNA: TGTGCCAGCAGCTTAGAGGATCAGAGGGATGGCTACACCTTC. Encoded protein: CASSLEDQRDGYTF.

The rearrangement uses TRBV2 and TRBJ1-5, with a possible D match to TRBD1 (6 bases). CDR1 is SNHLY and CDR2 is FYNNEI in the germline V gene. The CDR3 is made up of 16 amino acids. Trimming stripped 6 bases from V and 5 bases from J, with 20 bases between. As DNA, the CDR3 is TGTGCCAGCAGGGAGACTCCACAGGGAATTTATCAGCCCCAGCATTTT. Protein: CASRETPQGIYQPQHF. Variable domain in full (rest from reference TRBV2 and TRBJ1-5): EPEVTQTPSHQVTQMGQEVILRCVPISNHLYFYWYRQILGQKVEFLVSFYNNEISEKSEIFDDQFSVERPDGSNFTLKIRSTKLEDSAMYFCASRETPQGIYQPQHFGDGTRLSIL.

The chain joins TRBV28 to TRBJ2-1, with 8 bases aligning to TRBD1. The CDR3 length is 17 residues. With V trimmed by 6 bases and J by 8 bases, 18 bases remained unmatched. The germline V gene encodes CDR1 MDHEN and CDR2 SYDVKM. CDR3 DNA: TGTGCCAGCAGCCTGAGGCCGGGGACAGGACCTACGGATGAGCAGTTCTTC. Amino acid sequence: CASSLRPGTGPTDEQFF. The entire variable domain, with the rest obtained from reference TRBV28 and TRBJ2-1, is as follows: DVKVTQSSRYLVKRTGEKVFLECVQDMDHENMFWYRQDPGLGLRLIYFSYDVKMKEKGDIPEGYSVSREKKERFSLILESASTNQTSMYLCASSLRPGTGPTDEQFFGPGTRLTVL.

This clone was picked up one time. With a much larger clone just one base away, this may be a read error. Other DNA sequences within the sample encode an identical CDR3. For the CDR3, the DNA is TGTGCCAGCAGCTTAGAGCGGTCAGGGGTGGAGTACTTC. This translates into CASSLERSGVEYF. The chain couples TRBV7-2 to TRBJ2-7; perhaps TRBD1 as D (6 bases). There are 13 residues in the CDR3. V gave up 1 base and J gave up 11 bases, with 15 bases separating them. CDR1 is SGHTA and CDR2 is FQGNSA in the germline V gene.

The gene calls are TRBV7-8 and TRBJ1-1; D not resolved. This CDR3 is built from 17 residues. The germline V gene encodes CDR1 SGHVS and CDR2 FQNEAQ. V lost 1 base and J lost 0, with 15 bases in between. The DNA for the CDR3 is TGTGCCAGCAGCTTAGAGCGGCAGAGGATAATGAACACTGAAGCTTTCTTT. Translating gives CASSLERQRIMNTEAFF.

DNA for the CDR3: TGCGCCAGCAGCTCGCAGGGGCTTTACTATGGCTACACCTTC. As protein: CASSSQGLYYGYTF. This chain links TRBV5-1 with TRBJ1-2; D possibly corresponds to TRBD1 (6 bases). V lost 3 bases to trimming and J lost 3 bases, with 12 bases between them. The length of the CDR3 is 14 residues. From germline, CDR1 is SGHRS and CDR2 YFSETQ. Full variable domain (outside the CDR3, taken from reference TRBV5-1 and TRBJ1-2): KAGVTQTPRYLIKTRGQQVTLSCSPISGHRSVSWYQQTPGQGLQFLFEYFSETQRNKGNFPGRFSGRQFSNSRSEMNVSTLELGDSALYLCASSSQGLYYGYTFGSGTRLTVV.

The chain is built from TRBV6-6 and TRBJ2-6; the D gene is possibly TRBD1 (5 bases). V shed 5 bases and J shed 2 bases, with 13 bases lying between them. Germline loops: CDR1 MNHNY, CDR2 SVGAGI (reference sequence). The CDR3 runs 16 residues. The CDR3 sequence: CASSPTQGAGANVLTF. CDR3 sequence (DNA): TGTGCCAGCAGTCCAACCCAGGGTGCTGGGGCCAACGTCCTGACTTTC.

The chain employs TRBV5-1 and TRBJ1-4; D ambiguous. The germline V gene encodes CDR1 SGHRS and CDR2 YFSETQ. V was cut by 4 bases and J by 10 bases, with 17 bases left in between. The CDR3 spans 14 residues. This CDR3 reads CASSPPGIEGKLFF. CDR3 coding DNA: TGCGCCAGCAGCCCCCCGGGTATCGAAGGAAAACTGTTTTTT. Supplemented by reference TRBV5-1 and TRBJ1-4, the full variable domain reads KAGVTQTPRYLIKTRGQQVTLSCSPISGHRSVSWYQQTPGQGLQFLFEYFSETQRNKGNFPGRFSGRQFSNSRSEMNVSTLELGDSALYLCASSPPGIEGKLFFGSGTQLSVL.

In its sample, this clone was seen a few times. The gene calls are TRBV21-1 and TRBJ1-6; the table names TRBD1, a call not compared with the DNA. TRBV21-1 counts as a pseudogene. The CDR3 length is 18 residues. The CDR3 spells CASSKDRVTSFHNSPLHF. The CDR3 DNA is TGTGCCAGCAGCAAAGACAGGGTGACTTCGTTTCATAATTCACCCCTCCACTTT.

The rearrangement uses TRBV3-1 (or the pseudogene TRBV3-2) and TRBJ2-5, with TRBD2 matching over 7 bases. Germline assignment: CDR1 LGHDT and CDR2 YNNKEL (reference sequence). This CDR3 has 16 residues. V shed 0 bases and J 6 bases; nucleotides not matched to a gene: 10. The CDR3 region has the DNA TGTGCCAGCAGCCAAGACCTAGCGGCCGGCGGGAAGACCCAGTACTTC. This encodes CASSQDLAAGGKTQYF.

This rearrangement joins TRBV9 to TRBJ1-3, with 9 nucleotides matching TRBD1. Per the germline V gene, CDR1 is SGDLS and CDR2 is YYNGEE. With V trimmed by 0 bases and J by 4 bases, 11 bases remained unmatched. The CDR3 runs to 18 residues. CDR3 region: CASSVVPTGGNLGNTIYF. As DNA, the CDR3 is TGTGCCAGCAGCGTAGTACCGACAGGGGGTAATTTGGGAAACACCATATATTTT. Together with reference TRBV9 and TRBJ1-3, the CDR3 gives the full variable domain: DSGVTQTPKHLITATGQRVTLRCSPRSGDLSVYWYQQSLDQGLQFLIQYYNGEERAKGNILERFSAQQFPDLHSELNLSSLELGDSALYFCASSVVPTGGNLGNTIYFGEGSWLTVV.

This chain connects TRBV5-1 to TRBJ1-6; TRBD1 matches at 7 bases. Germline CDR1 and CDR2: SGHRS and YFSETQ. The CDR3 loop spans 15 amino acids. J gave up 7 bases and V 7 bases, and 11 bases lay outside the gene matches. In DNA, the CDR3 is TGCGCCAGCGCCGGCTTAGGGACAGTCAATTCACCCCTCCACTTT. Translation gives CASAGLGTVNSPLHF.

J is TRBJ2-6 and V is TRBV2, with D possibly matching TRBD1 (5 bases). Germline V gene lookup returns CDR1 SNHLY and CDR2 FYNNEI. Trimming left V 7 bases short and J 3 bases short, with 13 bases between. CDR3 length: 15 residues. CDR3: CASTREGIGANVLTF. The CDR3 bases are TGTGCCAGCACCAGGGAAGGGATTGGGGCCAACGTCCTGACTTTC.

V usage is TRBV5-1 and J usage is TRBJ1-3; D remains ambiguous. Deletions cut 4 bases from V and 0 bases from J, with 14 bases between. CDR1 and CDR2 (germline): SGHRS, YFSETQ. The CDR3 length is 16 residues. The CDR3 DNA follows: TGCGCCAGCAGCGGGGAGGATTTCTTCTCTGGAAACACCATATATTTT. Translation gives CASSGEDFFSGNTIYF.

This clone was observed a single time. The J gene is TRBJ1-3, the V gene TRBV11-2; no reliable D call. Germline-derived CDR1 and CDR2 are SGHAT and FQNNGV. Deletions cut 5 bases from V and 7 bases from J, with 9 bases between. The CDR3 runs 12 residues. This CDR3 reads CASSPRLNTIYF. The CDR3 bases are TGTGCCAGCAGCCCCCGTCTTAACACCATATATTTT. The full variable domain, rest sourced from reference TRBV11-2 and TRBJ1-3, is EAGVAQSPRYKIIEKRQSVAFWCNPISGHATLYWYQQILGQGPKLLIQFQNNGVVDDSQLPKDRFSAERLKGVDSTLKIQPAKLEDSAVYLCASSPRLNTIYFGEGSWLTVV.

This chain links TRBV9 with TRBJ2-2; 7 positions match TRBD2. Germline trimming cut 5 bases from V and 5 bases from J; bases unmatched to any gene: 9. The CDR3 has 15 residues. The germline CDR1 and CDR2 sequences are SGDLS and YYNGEE. The CDR3 nucleotides read TGTGCCAGCAGGCCCGGGCCCGGGGGGACCGGGGAGCTGTTTTTT. This sequence encodes CASRPGPGGTGELFF. Supplemented by reference TRBV9 and TRBJ2-2, the full variable domain reads DSGVTQTPKHLITATGQRVTLRCSPRSGDLSVYWYQQSLDQGLQFLIQYYNGEERAKGNILERFSAQQFPDLHSELNLSSLELGDSALYFCASRPGPGGTGELFFGEGSRLTVL.

V is TRBV10-3 and J is TRBJ2-7; possible D gene TRBD1, 5 bases. Trimming removed 11 bases from V and 5 bases from J, with 19 bases in between. Germline CDR1 reads ENHRY; CDR2 reads SYGVKD. The CDR3 covers 13 residues. The CDR3 here is CAHSGGQGDEQYF. For the CDR3, the DNA is TGTGCCCATTCCGGTGGGCAGGGCGACGAGCAGTACTTC.

Here the CDR3 DNA reads TGTGCCAGCTCACCAGGGACTACAACCTACGAGCAGTACTTC. This translates into CASSPGTTTYEQYF. The chain recombines TRBV18 with TRBJ2-7, with 7 bases fitting TRBD2. Trimming took 2 bases from V and 2 from J; bases not matched to a gene: 3. Germline CDR1 is KGHSH and CDR2 is LQKENI. CDR3 length equals 14 residues. The full variable domain, with the rest looked up from reference TRBV18 and TRBJ2-7, is NAGVMQNPRHLVRRRGQEARLRCSPMKGHSHVYWYRQLPEEGLKFMVYLQKENIIDESGMPKERFSAEFPKEGPSILRIQQVVRGDSAAYFCASSPGTTTYEQYFGPGTRLTVT.

The V and J genes are TRBV24-1 and TRBJ2-5, with 9 bases matching TRBD2. CDR1 is KGHDR, CDR2 SFDVKD, per germline. Trimming took 6 bases from V and 7 from J; bases not matched to a gene: 8. The CDR3 runs 14 residues. The CDR3 region is CATSSAGGPVTQYF. DNA of the CDR3: TGTGCCACCAGTTCGGCGGGAGGGCCAGTGACCCAGTACTTC.

This sequence joins TRBV19 and TRBJ2-3; 7 bases agree with TRBD2. The CDR3 is made up of 16 amino acids. The V gene end was trimmed by 5 bases and the J gene end by 4 bases; junction bases not matched to a gene: 12. Germline values: CDR1 LNHDA, CDR2 SQIVND (reference sequence). In DNA form, the CDR3 reads TGTGCCAGTAGTGCCCAGCGGGGCCCTTCCCCAGATACGCAGTATTTT. Amino acids: CASSAQRGPSPDTQYF.

This clone has a single count. The chain recombines TRBV6-5 with TRBJ1-5; TRBD1 might be the D (6 bases). Germline assignment: CDR1 MNHEY and CDR2 SVGAGI. The CDR3 length is 13 residues. Between the trimmed V and J ends, which lost 7 bases and 5 bases, there was a span of 12 bases. CDR3 amino acids: CASTQGNDQPQHF. The DNA for the CDR3 is TGTGCCAGCACACAGGGTAACGATCAGCCCCAGCATTTT.

This chain joins TRBV28 and TRBJ1-1; D is undetermined. Germline CDR1 and CDR2: MDHEN and SYDVKM. This CDR3 spans 14 amino acids. V dropped 8 bases and J dropped 4 bases, with 17 bases sitting between them. In DNA, the CDR3 is TGTGCCAGCGAACGCTCATTTACGGGCACTGAAGCTTTCTTT. Translating it yields CASERSFTGTEAFF.

The CDR3 loop is CASSNVRYNEQFF. For the CDR3, the DNA is TGTGCCAGCAGCAATGTGCGCTACAATGAGCAGTTCTTC. This chain links TRBV12-3 or TRBV12-4 with TRBJ2-1; D is ambiguous. CDR3 size: 13 residues. V lost 6 bases and J 3 bases, leaving 9 bases between the germline ends.